This T cell receptor beta chain emerged from a study of CD8 T cells in Susac syndrome. Study-wide findings and caveats: The study recognized that its TCR sequencing and HLA analysis covered a relatively small number of individuals.

RNA was extracted with the RNeasy kit, and a quantity of roughly 0.45 to 1 ug was reverse transcribed using random hexamers. TCRdb analysed the immunoSEQ multiplex PCR reads with MiXCR anew, one entry per CDR3 protein. The data show hundreds of thousands of distinct CDR3 sequences, approximately 92% seen once. Sequencing of TCR beta covered CD8+ and CD4+ T cells obtained from blood. Notes on this clonotype: The antigen remains undetermined.

Sequenced: CD4+ T cells from PBMCs. This TCR was recovered from a human donor with multiple sclerosis.

The CDR3 bases are TGTGCCAGCAGCCCTAGAAGGGCGCTGGGGGGCCCCAACAATGAGCAGTTCTTC. It specifies CASSPRRALGGPNNEQFF. J is TRBJ2-1 and V is TRBV7-9; perhaps D is TRBD1 or TRBD2 (6 bases each). The CDR3 contains 18 residues. V dropped 5 bases and J dropped 5 bases, with 25 bases sitting between them. Germline loops: CDR1 SEHNR, CDR2 FQNEAQ (reference sequence). The whole variable domain, filled in from reference TRBV7-9 and TRBJ2-1, reads DTGVSQNPRHKITKRGQNVTFRCDPISEHNRLYWYRQTLGQGPEFLTYFQNEAQLEKSRLLSDRFSAERPKGSFSTLEIQRTEQGDSAMYLCASSPRRALGGPNNEQFFGPGTRLTVL.